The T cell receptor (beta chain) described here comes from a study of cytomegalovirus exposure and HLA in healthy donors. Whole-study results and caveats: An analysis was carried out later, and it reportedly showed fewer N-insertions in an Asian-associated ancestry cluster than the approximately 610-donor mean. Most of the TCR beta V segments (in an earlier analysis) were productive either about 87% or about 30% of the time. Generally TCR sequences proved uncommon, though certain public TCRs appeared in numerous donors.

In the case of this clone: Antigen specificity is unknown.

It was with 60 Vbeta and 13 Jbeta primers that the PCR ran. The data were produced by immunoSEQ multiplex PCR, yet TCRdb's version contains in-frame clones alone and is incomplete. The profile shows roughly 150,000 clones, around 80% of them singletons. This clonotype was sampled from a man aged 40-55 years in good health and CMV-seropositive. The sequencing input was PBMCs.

CDR3 protein: CASRERGTEAFF. CDR3 in DNA: TGCGCCAGCAGGGAGAGAGGCACTGAAGCTTTCTTT. This chain joins TRBV5-1 and TRBJ1-1; D gene ambiguous. Germline loops: CDR1 SGHRS, CDR2 YFSETQ. This CDR3 region has 12 residues. V dropped 5 bases and J dropped 4 bases, with 9 bases sitting between them.